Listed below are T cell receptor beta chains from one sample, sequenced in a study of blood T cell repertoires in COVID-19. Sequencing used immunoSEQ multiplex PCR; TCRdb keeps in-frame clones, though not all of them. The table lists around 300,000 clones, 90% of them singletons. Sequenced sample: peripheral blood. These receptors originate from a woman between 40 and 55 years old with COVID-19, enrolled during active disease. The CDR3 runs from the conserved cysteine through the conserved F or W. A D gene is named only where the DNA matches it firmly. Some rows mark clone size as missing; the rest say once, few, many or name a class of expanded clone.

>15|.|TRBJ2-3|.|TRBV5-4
TGTGCCAGCAGCTTAGACAGGACTAGCACAGATACGCAGTATTTT
CASSLDRTSTDTQYF
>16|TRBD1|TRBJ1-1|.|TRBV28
TGTGCCAGCAGTAGGGGGCAGGGGGCAGTGAACACTGAAGCTTTCTTT
CASSRGQGAVNTEAFF
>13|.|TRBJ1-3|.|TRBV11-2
TGTGCCAGCAGCCCTACGAGGGGAAACACCATATATTTT
CASSPTRGNTIYF
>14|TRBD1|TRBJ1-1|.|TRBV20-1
TGCAGTGCTAGTAACAGGGGGGTTGACACTGAAGCTTTCTTT
CSASNRGVDTEAFF
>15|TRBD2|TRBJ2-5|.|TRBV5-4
TGTGCCAGCAGCTCTAGTGGGGGGGGCCAAGAGACCCAGTACTTC
CASSSSGGGQETQYF
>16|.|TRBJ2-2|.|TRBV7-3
TGTGCCAGCAGCTTACTTGGCGGACAGCACACCGGGGAGCTGTTTTTT
CASSLLGGQHTGELFF
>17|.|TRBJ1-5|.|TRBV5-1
TGCGCCAGCAGCGAGGGGCTCGTCGGGGGGTCCGGTCAGCCCCAGCATTTT
CASSEGLVGGSGQPQHF
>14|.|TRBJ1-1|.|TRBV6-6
TGTGCCAGCAGTGTACGGGGAGCGAACACTGAAGCTTTCTTT
CASSVRGANTEAFF
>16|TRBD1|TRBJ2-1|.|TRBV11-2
TGTGCCAGCAGCACCTACAGGGGGCGAGGGTACAATGAGCAGTTCTTC
CASSTYRGRGYNEQFF
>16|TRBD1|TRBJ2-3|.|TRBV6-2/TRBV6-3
TGTGCCAGCAGTTACTCGAAGGGACAGGGAGCAGATACGCAGTATTTT
CASSYSKGQGADTQYF
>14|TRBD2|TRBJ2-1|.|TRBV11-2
TGTGCCAGCAGTCTAAGCGGGGCCTACAATGAGCAGTTCTTC
CASSLSGAYNEQFF
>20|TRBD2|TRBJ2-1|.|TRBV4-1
TGCGCCAGCAGCCAAGATTCTTGGGGACCCCTCCCTAGCGGGAGATATGAGCAGTTCTTC
CASSQDSWGPLPSGRYEQFF
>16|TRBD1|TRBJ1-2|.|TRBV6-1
TGTGCCAGCAGTGAAGAAAGGACAGGGGGGAACTATGGCTACACCTTC
CASSEERTGGNYGYTF
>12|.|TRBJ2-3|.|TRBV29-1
TGCAGCGTTGTGACAGGCACAGATACGCAGTATTTT
CSVVTGTDTQYF
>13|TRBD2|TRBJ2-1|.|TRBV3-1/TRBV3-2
TGTGCCAGCAGCCGACGGGGGGGCAATGAGCAGTTCTTC
CASSRRGGNEQFF
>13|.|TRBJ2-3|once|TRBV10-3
TGTGCCATCAGGGACCGTGCGGGGGATACGCAGTATTTT
CAIRDRAGDTQYF
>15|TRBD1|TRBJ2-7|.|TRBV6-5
TGTGCCAGCCTCATAACCCGACAGGGGAGACACGAGCAGTACTTC
CASLITRQGRHEQYF
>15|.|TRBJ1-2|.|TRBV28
TGTGCCAGCAGTTTTCAGTCGGCAGGCCCCTATGGCTACACCTTC
CASSFQSAGPYGYTF
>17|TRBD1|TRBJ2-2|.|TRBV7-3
TGTGCCAGCAGCCGAAGTACCGGGACAGGGAGCACCGGGGAGCTGTTTTTT
CASSRSTGTGSTGELFF
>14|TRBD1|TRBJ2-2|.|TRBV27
TGTGCCAGCAGTTTCCGGGACAGCACCGGGGAGCTGTTTTTT
CASSFRDSTGELFF
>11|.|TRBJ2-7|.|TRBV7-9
TGTGCCAGCAGCCTACAGGGCGAGCAGTACTTC
CASSLQGEQYF